The 25 T cell receptor beta chains below were found in one sample sequenced in a study of T cell repertoires in cytomegalovirus infection. TCRdb re-called the reads with MiXCR, one entry per CDR3 protein. The data hold tens of thousands of distinct CDR3 sequences, with approximately 45% observed a single time. Which antigens these TCRs recognize remains unknown. The material was CD8+ T cells from cultured PBMCs, obtained from culture after CMV antigen stimulation. The receptors shown here come from a human donor in good health (CMV status not recorded). Some clones in this sample may be carry-over from other donors' samples.

Only one count was recorded for this clonotype. V usage is TRBV19 and J usage is TRBJ2-5; D may be TRBD2 (5 bases). Trimming removed 3 bases at V and 5 bases at J, with 16 bases between. The CDR3 loop spans 15 amino acids. Germline-derived CDR1 and CDR2 are LNHDA and SQIVND (reference sequence). In DNA, the CDR3 is TGTGCCAGTAGTATTGACGGCTCGCGAGGGGAGACCCAGTACTTC. It is translated as CASSIDGSRGETQYF.

This clonotype was counted a few times. J is TRBJ2-7 and V is TRBV7-2; 7 bases fit TRBD1. Germline V CDR1 and CDR2: SGHTA, FQGNSA. Losses at the gene ends were 5 bases for V and 3 bases for J; bases not matched to a gene: 4. The CDR3 sequence is 13 residues long. CDR3 protein: CASSLDRVYEQYF. In nucleotides, the CDR3 is TGTGCCAGCAGCCTCGACAGGGTCTACGAGCAGTACTTC. The full variable domain, in which reference TRBV7-2 and TRBJ2-7 provide the parts outside the CDR3, is GAGVSQSPSNKVTEKGKDVELRCDPISGHTALYWYRQSLGQGLEFLIYFQGNSAPDKSGLPSDRFSAERTGGSVSTLTIQRTQQEDSAVYLCASSLDRVYEQYFGPGTRLTVT.

V gene TRBV6-1 combines with J gene TRBJ1-1, with D possibly TRBD1 on 5 matching bases. V dropped 2 bases and J dropped 5 bases, with 12 bases sitting between them. The CDR3 is made up of 14 amino acids. CDR1 and CDR2 from the germline V gene are MNHNS and SASEGT. CDR3 nucleotide sequence: TGTGCCAGCAGTGAATGGGCGGGGGGGACTGAAGCTTTCTTT. As protein: CASSEWAGGTEAFF.

V is TRBV7-2 and J is TRBJ2-3, with a tentative D call TRBD1 (7 bases). The V gene's germline CDR1 is SGHTA and CDR2 FQGNSA. CDR3 length: 13 residues. Trimming stripped 5 bases from V and 6 bases from J, with 12 bases between. The CDR3 reads CASSPGGWDTQYF. The DNA of the CDR3 is TGTGCCAGCAGCCCAGGGGGGTGGGATACGCAGTATTTT.

CDR3 loop: CASSLAPGGGSPLHF. In DNA, the CDR3 is TGTGCCAGCAGCTTGGCCCCGGGGGGGGGTTCACCCCTCCACTTT. The V and J genes are TRBV5-4 and TRBJ1-6, with a tentative D call TRBD1 (5 bases). Germline CDR1 is SGHNT and CDR2 is YYREEE (reference sequence). The CDR3 extends over 15 amino acids. The ends were cut back, 0 bases at V and 9 bases at J, with 13 bases in the middle.

This clonotype was counted once. This could be a read error, since a much larger clone is one nucleotide away. J is TRBJ2-1 and V is TRBV7-2, with D perhaps TRBD2 (6 bases). There are 16 residues in the CDR3. The germline gives CDR1 SGHTA, CDR2 FQGNSA. CDR3 DNA: TGTGCCAGCAGCTTAGCTACTAGCCGCAACTACAATGAGCAGTTGTTC. Protein product: CASSLATSRNYNEQLF. Filled out from reference TRBV7-2 and TRBJ2-1, the complete variable domain reads GAGVSQSPSNKVTEKGKDVELRCDPISGHTALYWYRQSLGQGLEFLIYFQGNSAPDKSGLPSDRFSAERTGGSVSTLTIQRTQQEDSAVYLCASSLATSRNYNEQLFGPGTRLTVL.

The chain employs TRBV27 and TRBJ1-5; D is uncertain. The V end lost 3 bases, the J end lost 2 bases, and 11 bases lay between the germline ends. This CDR3 contains 15 residues. Germline values: CDR1 MNHEY, CDR2 SMNVEV (reference sequence). CDR3 DNA: TGTGCCAGCAGTTTGGCCGGGTTGGGCAATCAGCCCCAGCATTTT. It translates to CASSLAGLGNQPQHF.

This clonotype was recorded once. The chain has TRBV6-5 and TRBJ1-2; D unclear. Per the germline V gene, CDR1 is MNHEY and CDR2 is SVGAGI. This CDR3 has 12 residues. The V end lost 0 bases, the J end lost 8 bases, and 7 bases lay between the germline ends. Here the CDR3 reads CASSYSGNGYTF. CDR3 DNA: TGTGCCAGCAGTTACTCGGGGAACGGCTACACCTTC.

This clonotype was seen just once. This chain connects TRBV5-1 to TRBJ2-7; weak D call: TRBD2 (5 bases). V shed 5 bases and J shed 0 bases, with 9 bases lying between them. Germline V CDR1 and CDR2: SGHRS, YFSETQ. This CDR3 is built from 13 residues. The CDR3 DNA sequence: TGCGCCAGCAGACAAGGGAGCTCCTACGAGCAGTACTTC. Translated, it gives CASRQGSSYEQYF.

This clonotype appeared many times. This sequence joins TRBV7-8 and TRBJ1-5; possibly TRBD1 for D (6 bases). Trimming took off 1 base at V and 3 bases at J, with 10 bases between the two ends. Germline V CDR1 and CDR2: SGHVS, FQNEAQ. The CDR3 consists of 15 residues. The CDR3 here is CASSLVGTINQPQHF. CDR3 DNA sequence: TGTGCCAGCAGCTTAGTAGGGACAATCAATCAGCCCCAGCATTTT.

This clonotype occurred many times. The V gene is TRBV6-5, the J gene TRBJ2-1; maybe TRBD2 (5 bases). Per germline, CDR1 MNHEY and CDR2 SVGAGI. V gave up 2 bases and J gave up 6 bases, with 8 bases separating them. CDR3 length: 13 amino acids. Here the CDR3 reads CASSYAGINEQFF. The CDR3 DNA follows: TGTGCCAGCAGTTACGCCGGGATCAATGAGCAGTTCTTC.

The rearrangement links TRBV7-6 to TRBJ2-4; the match to TRBD2 covers 16 bases. Germline V gives CDR1 SGHVS, CDR2 FNYEAQ. Germline trimming cut 8 bases from V and 3 bases from J; bases unmatched to any gene: 10. The CDR3 extends over 18 amino acids. As DNA, the CDR3 is TGTGCCAGCGAAGGGGGACTAGCGGGAGGGATTGACAAAAACATTCAGTACTTC. Translating gives CASEGGLAGGIDKNIQYF. Looking up the rest from reference TRBV7-6 and TRBJ2-4 gives the full variable domain: GAGVSQSPRYKVTKRGQDVALRCDPISGHVSLYWYRQALGQGPEFLTYFNYEAQQDKSGLPNDRFSAERPEGSISTLTIQRTEQRDSAMYRCASEGGLAGGIDKNIQYFGAGTRLSVL.

The chain is built from TRBV6-6 and TRBJ2-7; tentative D call: TRBD1 (6 bases). Trimming removed 4 bases from V and 3 bases from J, with 13 bases in between. The CDR3 sequence is 14 residues long. Looked up from germline, CDR1 is MNHNY and CDR2 is SVGAGI (reference sequence). CDR3 amino acids: CASSSNVQGYEQYF. The DNA for the CDR3 is TGTGCCAGCAGTTCCAACGTACAGGGCTACGAGCAGTACTTC.

The chain joins TRBV7-6 to TRBJ1-1, with 7 bases matching TRBD1. This CDR3 spans 15 amino acids. The germline V gene encodes CDR1 SGHVS and CDR2 FNYEAQ. Trimming cost V 5 bases and J 0 bases; bases outside gene matches: 6. The CDR3: CASSPQGGMNTEAFF. The CDR3 DNA reads TGTGCCAGCAGCCCCCAGGGGGGCATGAACACTGAAGCTTTCTTT.

The chain joins TRBV7-3 to TRBJ1-5; D is undetermined. V lost 5 bases, J lost 1 base, and 9 bases lay in between. The germline V gene has CDR1 SGHTA and CDR2 FQGTGA. This CDR3 has 14 amino acids. The CDR3 here is CASSPGISNQPQHF. CDR3 in DNA: TGTGCCAGCAGCCCGGGAATCAGCAATCAGCCCCAGCATTTT.

In DNA, the CDR3 is TGTGCCAGCAGCTTAGAGTACGGGGACAGGGGCTACGAGCAGTACTTC. Protein sequence: CASSLEYGDRGYEQYF. The gene calls are TRBV13 and TRBJ2-7; 10 bases line up with TRBD1. With 1 base clipped from V and 3 bases from J, the junction kept 6 bases outside the gene matches. CDR3 length: 16 amino acids. Germline lookup yields CDR1 PRHDT and CDR2 FYEKMQ (reference sequence).

Written as DNA, the CDR3 is TGCAGTGCTAGAGAGGGTAGATTGGGGGGAGCTCAGCCCCAGCATTTT. This codes for CSAREGRLGGAQPQHF. The chain couples TRBV20-1 to TRBJ1-5; maybe TRBD1 (5 bases). Between the trimmed V and J ends, which lost 0 bases and 6 bases, there was a span of 18 bases. Per the germline V gene, CDR1 is DFQATT and CDR2 is SNEGSKA (reference sequence). The CDR3 runs 16 residues.

This clonotype has a handful of counts. The chain recombines TRBV12-3 or TRBV12-4 with TRBJ1-1; 8 nucleotides match TRBD1. This CDR3 is 15 amino acids long. V lost 3 bases, J lost 6 bases, and 9 bases stayed unmatched. CDR3 nucleotide sequence: TGTGCCAGCAGTTTCCAGGGGGCGCGGGTCGCTGAAGCTTTCTTT. This encodes CASSFQGARVAEAFF.

This clonotype appeared a few times. This sequence joins TRBV29-1 and TRBJ1-2; possible D gene TRBD1, 5 bases. The V and J ends lost 6 bases and 2 bases respectively, with 19 bases between them. The CDR3 runs to 15 residues. Germline-derived CDR1 and CDR2 are SQVTM and ANQGSEA. CDR3 protein: CSVVTANSANYGYTF. Here the CDR3 DNA reads TGCAGCGTGGTGACAGCAAACTCGGCGAACTATGGCTACACCTTC.

The chain has TRBV4-2 and TRBJ2-7; the D gene could be TRBD1 or TRBD2 (5 bases each). Germline loops: CDR1 LGHNA, CDR2 YNFKEQ. The CDR3 covers 14 residues. The V end was cut by 4 bases, the J end by 3 bases, with 13 bases between. CDR3 bases: TGTGCCAGCAGCCCGAGCGACAGCGGCTACGAGCAGTACTTC. Translating it yields CASSPSDSGYEQYF.

The V gene is TRBV25-1, the J gene TRBJ1-2; perhaps TRBD1 as D (5 bases). Germline V lookup: CDR1 MGHDK, CDR2 SYGVNS. The V gene lost 3 bases and the J gene lost 8 bases, with 16 bases spanning the gap. This CDR3 is 14 amino acids long. In DNA form, the CDR3 reads TGTGCCAGCAGTGACCCCGGGGGGGACGGGGGCTACACCTTC. Protein product: CASSDPGGDGGYTF.

V gene TRBV13 combines with J gene TRBJ2-7; tentative D call: TRBD2 (5 bases). Germline V gene lookup returns CDR1 PRHDT and CDR2 FYEKMQ (reference sequence). The CDR3 is 13 residues long. V lost 2 bases, J lost 7 bases, and 12 bases lay in between. The chain's CDR3 is CASSLSGSREQYF. CDR3 DNA: TGTGCCAGCAGCTTATCGGGATCTAGGGAGCAGTACTTC.

This chain links TRBV28 with TRBJ2-7; 8 bases agree with TRBD2. The CDR3 extends over 14 amino acids. Germline V lookup: CDR1 MDHEN, CDR2 SYDVKM. Trimming took 6 bases from V and 2 from J; bases not matched to a gene: 6. The CDR3 DNA is TGTGCCAGCAGCCCCACTAGCGGTGCCTACGAGCAGTACTTC. Protein sequence: CASSPTSGAYEQYF.

The gene calls are TRBV7-9 and TRBJ2-1; perhaps TRBD2 as D (6 bases). Germline V gene sequence: CDR1 SEHNR, CDR2 FQNEAQ (reference sequence). V shed 1 base and J shed 5 bases, with 12 bases lying between them. This CDR3 region has 15 residues. The CDR3 DNA sequence: TGTGCCAGCAGCTTAGGGGGCGGGACCGACAATGAGCAGTTCTTC. It encodes CASSLGGGTDNEQFF. Full variable domain (missing parts from reference TRBV7-9 and TRBJ2-1): DTGVSQNPRHKITKRGQNVTFRCDPISEHNRLYWYRQTLGQGPEFLTYFQNEAQLEKSRLLSDRFSAERPKGSFSTLEIQRTEQGDSAMYLCASSLGGGTDNEQFFGPGTRLTVL.

The chain couples TRBV12-3 or TRBV12-4 to TRBJ2-7, with 7 positions matching TRBD2. The trim removed 3 bases at V and 6 bases at J, leaving 2 bases unmatched. CDR3 length: 12 residues. CDR3 nucleotides: TGTGCCAGCAGTTTGGGGGGGGGCGAGCAGTACTTC. This encodes CASSLGGGEQYF.